This T cell receptor beta chain appears in the sequencing data of a study of blood T cell repertoires in COVID-19. This clone was seen a handful of times. Patients at the Seattle site were enrolled during active infection and followed longitudinally. Germline CDR1 and CDR2: MNHEY and SVGAGI. CDR3 length equals 15 residues. Trimming removed 0 bases at V and 8 bases at J, with 14 bases between. Assay used: immunoSEQ multiplex PCR; TCRdb lists only in-frame clones, some missing. The data show about 92,000 clones, roughly 89% seen once. Sequenced input: peripheral blood. The rearrangement uses TRBV6-5 and TRBJ2-1; D unresolved. This clonotype was obtained from a woman aged 60-75 years with COVID-19, enrolled during active disease. The CDR3: CASSYSIQLMDEQFF. CDR3 DNA: TGTGCCAGCAGTTACTCGATACAGCTTATGGATGAGCAGTTCTTC.